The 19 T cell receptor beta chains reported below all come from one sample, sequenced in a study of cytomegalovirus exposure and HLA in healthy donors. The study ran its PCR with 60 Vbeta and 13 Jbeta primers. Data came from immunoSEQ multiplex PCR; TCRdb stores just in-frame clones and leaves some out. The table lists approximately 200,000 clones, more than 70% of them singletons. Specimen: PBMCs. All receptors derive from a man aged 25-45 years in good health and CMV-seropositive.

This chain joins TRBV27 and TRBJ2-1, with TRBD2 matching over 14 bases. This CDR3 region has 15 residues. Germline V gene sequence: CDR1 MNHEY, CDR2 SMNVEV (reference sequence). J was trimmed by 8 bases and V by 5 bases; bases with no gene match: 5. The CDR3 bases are TGTGCCAGCAGTCCGACTAGCGGGGGGGCCCATGAGCAGTTCTTC. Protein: CASSPTSGGAHEQFF.

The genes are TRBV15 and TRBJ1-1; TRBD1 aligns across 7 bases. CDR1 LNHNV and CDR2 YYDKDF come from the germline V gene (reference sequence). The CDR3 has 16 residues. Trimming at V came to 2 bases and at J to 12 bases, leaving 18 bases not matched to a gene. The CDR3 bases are TGTGCCACCAGCAGACCTTCTTCCGGGACAGCCCTTAAATCTTTCTTT. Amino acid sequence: CATSRPSSGTALKSFF.

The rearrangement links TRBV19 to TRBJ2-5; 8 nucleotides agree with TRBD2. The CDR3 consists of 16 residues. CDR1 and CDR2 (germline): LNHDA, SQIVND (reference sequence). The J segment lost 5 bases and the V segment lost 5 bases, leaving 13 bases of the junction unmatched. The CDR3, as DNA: TGTGCCAGTAGTGCCCGGGCTAGGGAGCGGGGGGAGACCCAGTACTTC. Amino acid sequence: CASSARARERGETQYF. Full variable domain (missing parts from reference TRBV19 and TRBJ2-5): DGGITQSPKYLFRKEGQNVTLSCEQNLNHDAMYWYRQDPGQGLRLIYYSQIVNDFQKGDIAEGYSVSREKKESFPLTVTSAQKNPTAFYLCASSARARERGETQYFGPGTRLLVL.

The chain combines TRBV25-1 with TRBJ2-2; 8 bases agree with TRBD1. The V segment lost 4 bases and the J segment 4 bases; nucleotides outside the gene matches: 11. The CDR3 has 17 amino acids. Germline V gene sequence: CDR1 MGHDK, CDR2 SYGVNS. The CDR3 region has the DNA TGTGCCAGCAGTGCCTTCCAGGGGGCGGTTAGCACCGGGGAGCTGTTTTTT. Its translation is CASSAFQGAVSTGELFF.

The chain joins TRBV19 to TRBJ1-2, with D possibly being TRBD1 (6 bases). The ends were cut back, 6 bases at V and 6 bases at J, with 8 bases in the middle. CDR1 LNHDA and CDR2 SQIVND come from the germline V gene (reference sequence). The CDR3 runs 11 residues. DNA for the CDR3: TGTGCCAGTAGGAACAGGGATGGCTACACCTTC. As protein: CASRNRDGYTF.

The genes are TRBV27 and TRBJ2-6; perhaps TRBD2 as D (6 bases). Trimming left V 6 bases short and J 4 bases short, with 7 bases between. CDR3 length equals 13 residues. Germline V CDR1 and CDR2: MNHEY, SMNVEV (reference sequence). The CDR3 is CASREGGANVLTF. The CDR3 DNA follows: TGTGCCAGCAGGGAGGGAGGGGCCAACGTCCTGACTTTC.

This CDR3 reads CAWRRTLNTEAFF. The CDR3 region has the DNA TGTGCCTGGAGGAGGACTTTGAACACTGAAGCTTTCTTT. The chain couples TRBV30 to TRBJ1-1; D not certain. Germline CDR1 GTSNPN, CDR2 SVGIG (reference sequence). The V and J ends lost 3 bases and 0 bases respectively, with 8 bases between them. The CDR3 extends over 13 amino acids.

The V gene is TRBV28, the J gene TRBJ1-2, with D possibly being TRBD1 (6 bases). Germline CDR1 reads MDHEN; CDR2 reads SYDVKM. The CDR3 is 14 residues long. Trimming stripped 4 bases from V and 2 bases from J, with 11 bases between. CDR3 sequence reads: CASSSRQDNYGYTF. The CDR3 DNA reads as TGTGCCAGCAGTTCCCGACAGGACAACTATGGCTACACCTTC.

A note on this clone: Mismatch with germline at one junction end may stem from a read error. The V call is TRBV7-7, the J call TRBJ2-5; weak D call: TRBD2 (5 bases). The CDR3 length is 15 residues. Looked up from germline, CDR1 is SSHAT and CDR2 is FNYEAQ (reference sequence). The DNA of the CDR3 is TGTGCTAGCAGCTTAGGACCGACGGGAAGGGAGACCCAGTACTTC. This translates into CASSLGPTGRETQYF.

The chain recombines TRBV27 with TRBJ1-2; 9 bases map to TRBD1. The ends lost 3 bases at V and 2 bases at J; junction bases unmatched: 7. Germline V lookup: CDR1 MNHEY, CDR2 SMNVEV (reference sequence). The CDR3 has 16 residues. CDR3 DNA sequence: TGTGCCAGCAGTTTCCGGGAAGGACAGGGGAACTATGGCTACACCTTC. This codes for CASSFREGQGNYGYTF.

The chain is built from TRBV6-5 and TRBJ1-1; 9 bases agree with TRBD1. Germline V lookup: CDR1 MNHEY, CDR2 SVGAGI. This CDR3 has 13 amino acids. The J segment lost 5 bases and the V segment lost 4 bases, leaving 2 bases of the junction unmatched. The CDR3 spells CASSSGTGTEAFF. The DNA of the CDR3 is TGTGCCAGCAGTTCCGGGACAGGGACTGAAGCTTTCTTT.

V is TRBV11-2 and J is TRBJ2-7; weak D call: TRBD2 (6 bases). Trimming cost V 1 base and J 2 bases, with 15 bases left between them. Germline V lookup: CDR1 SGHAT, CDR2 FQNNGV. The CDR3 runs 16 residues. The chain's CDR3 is CASSLVAGTLTYEQYF. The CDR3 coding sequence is TGTGCCAGCAGCTTAGTGGCCGGGACTCTCACCTACGAGCAGTACTTC.

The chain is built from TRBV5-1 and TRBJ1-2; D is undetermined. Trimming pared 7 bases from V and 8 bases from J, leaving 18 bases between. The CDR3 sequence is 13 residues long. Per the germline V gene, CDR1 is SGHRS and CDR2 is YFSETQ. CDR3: CASRASEDEGYTF. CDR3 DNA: TGCGCCAGCCGGGCCTCGGAGGACGAAGGCTACACCTTC.

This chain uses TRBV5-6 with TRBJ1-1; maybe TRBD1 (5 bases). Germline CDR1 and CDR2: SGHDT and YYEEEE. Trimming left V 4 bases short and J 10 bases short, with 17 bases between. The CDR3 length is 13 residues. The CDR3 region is CASSGGVPPRAFF. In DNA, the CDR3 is TGTGCCAGCAGCGGGGGGGTCCCGCCGAGAGCTTTCTTT.

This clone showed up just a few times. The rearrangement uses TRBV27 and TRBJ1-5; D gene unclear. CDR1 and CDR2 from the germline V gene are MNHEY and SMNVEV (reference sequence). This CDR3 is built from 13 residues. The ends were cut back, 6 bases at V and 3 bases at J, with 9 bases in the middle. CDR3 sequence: CASRAGFNQPQHF. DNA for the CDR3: TGTGCCAGCAGGGCGGGTTTCAATCAGCCCCAGCATTTT.

CDR3 DNA: TGTGCCAGTACCCCCCCGGTAAGGGGGAGCAATCAGCCCCAGCATTTT. This gives the protein CASTPPVRGSNQPQHF. V usage is TRBV6-8 and J usage is TRBJ1-5; D perhaps matches TRBD1 (6 bases). This CDR3 contains 16 residues. The germline V gene has CDR1 MNHGY and CDR2 SAAAGT. V lost 9 bases to trimming and J lost 1 base, with 19 bases between them.

CDR3 residues: CASMDTGPANQPQHF. The CDR3 DNA follows: TGTGCCAGCATGGACACCGGGCCGGCTAATCAGCCCCAGCATTTT. This rearrangement joins TRBV27 to TRBJ1-5; weak D call: TRBD1 (5 bases). Between the trimmed V and J ends, which lost 7 bases and 4 bases, there was a span of 17 bases. Germline-derived CDR1 and CDR2 are MNHEY and SMNVEV (reference sequence). The CDR3 covers 15 residues.

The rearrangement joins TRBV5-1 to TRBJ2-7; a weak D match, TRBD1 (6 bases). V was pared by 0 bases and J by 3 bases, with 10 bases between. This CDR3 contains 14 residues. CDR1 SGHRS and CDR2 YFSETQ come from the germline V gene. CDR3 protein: CASSLGQEFYEQYF. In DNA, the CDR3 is TGCGCCAGCAGCTTGGGACAGGAGTTCTACGAGCAGTACTTC. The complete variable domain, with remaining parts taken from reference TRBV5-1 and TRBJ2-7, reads KAGVTQTPRYLIKTRGQQVTLSCSPISGHRSVSWYQQTPGQGLQFLFEYFSETQRNKGNFPGRFSGRQFSNSRSEMNVSTLELGDSALYLCASSLGQEFYEQYFGPGTRLTVT.

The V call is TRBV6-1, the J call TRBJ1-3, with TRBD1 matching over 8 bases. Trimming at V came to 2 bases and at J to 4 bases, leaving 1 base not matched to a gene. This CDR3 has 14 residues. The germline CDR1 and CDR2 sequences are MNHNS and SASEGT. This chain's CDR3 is CASSEPGGGNTIYF. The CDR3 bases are TGTGCCAGCAGTGAACCAGGGGGCGGAAACACCATATATTTT.